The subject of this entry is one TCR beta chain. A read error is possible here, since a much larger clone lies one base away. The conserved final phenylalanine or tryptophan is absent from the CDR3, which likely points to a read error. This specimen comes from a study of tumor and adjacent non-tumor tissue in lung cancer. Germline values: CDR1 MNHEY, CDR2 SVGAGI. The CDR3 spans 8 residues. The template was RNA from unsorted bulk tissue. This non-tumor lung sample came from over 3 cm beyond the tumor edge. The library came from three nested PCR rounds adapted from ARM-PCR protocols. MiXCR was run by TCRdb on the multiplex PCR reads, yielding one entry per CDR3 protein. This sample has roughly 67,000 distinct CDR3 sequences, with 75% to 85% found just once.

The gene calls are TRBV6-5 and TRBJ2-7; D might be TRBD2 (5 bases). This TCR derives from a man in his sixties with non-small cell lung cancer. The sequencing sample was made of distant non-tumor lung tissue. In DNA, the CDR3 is TGTAGTCAGAGGGTGCAGTACTAC. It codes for CSQRVQYY.